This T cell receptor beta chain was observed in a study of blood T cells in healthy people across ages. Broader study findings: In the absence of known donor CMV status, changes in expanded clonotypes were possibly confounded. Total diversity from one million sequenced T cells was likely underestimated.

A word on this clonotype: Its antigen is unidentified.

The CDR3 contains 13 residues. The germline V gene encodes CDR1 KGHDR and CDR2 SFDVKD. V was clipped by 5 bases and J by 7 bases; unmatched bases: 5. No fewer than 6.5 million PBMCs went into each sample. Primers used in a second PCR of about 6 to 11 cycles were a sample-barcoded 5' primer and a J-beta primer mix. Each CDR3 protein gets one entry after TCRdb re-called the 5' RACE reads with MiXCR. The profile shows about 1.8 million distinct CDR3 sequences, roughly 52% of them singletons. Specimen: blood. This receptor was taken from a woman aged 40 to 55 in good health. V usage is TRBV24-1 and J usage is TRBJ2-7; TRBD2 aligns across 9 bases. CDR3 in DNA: TGTGCCACCAGTGGACTAGCGGACAATGAGCAGTACTTC. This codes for CATSGLADNEQYF.